This T cell receptor (beta chain) was retrieved from a study of T-cell reconstitution after alpha-beta-depleted transplantation in children. Trimming shortened V by 0 bases and J by 6 bases, and 11 bases separated the two germline ends. Germline values: CDR1 LGHNA, CDR2 YSLEER. CDR3 length: 15 amino acids. The TCRbeta library was prepared with unique molecular identifiers. One entry per CDR3 protein, called by TCRdb with MiXCR from the PCR reads. The sample contains 500,000 to 600,000 distinct CDR3 sequences, approximately 32% of which appear only once. The clonotype comes from a human donor who donated a stem cell graft to a child with aplastic anemia. Material: PBMCs from the stem cell graft donor, obtained from the stem cell graft. J is TRBJ1-4 and V is TRBV4-3; possible D gene TRBD1, 6 bases. The CDR3 nucleotides read TGCGCCAGCAGCCAAGATGGACAGCGGTATGAAAAACTGTTTTTT. This codes for CASSQDGQRYEKLFF.